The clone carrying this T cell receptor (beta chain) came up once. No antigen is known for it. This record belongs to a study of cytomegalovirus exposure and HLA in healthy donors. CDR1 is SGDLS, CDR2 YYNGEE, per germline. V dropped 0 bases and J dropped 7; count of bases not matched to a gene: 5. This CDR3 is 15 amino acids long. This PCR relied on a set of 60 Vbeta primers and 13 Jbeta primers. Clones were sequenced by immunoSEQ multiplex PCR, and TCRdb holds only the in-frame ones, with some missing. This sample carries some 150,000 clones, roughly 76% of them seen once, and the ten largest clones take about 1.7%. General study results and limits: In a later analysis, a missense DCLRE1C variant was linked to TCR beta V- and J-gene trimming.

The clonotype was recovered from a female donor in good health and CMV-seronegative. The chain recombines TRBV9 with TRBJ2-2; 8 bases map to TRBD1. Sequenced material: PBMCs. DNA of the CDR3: TGTGCCAGCAGCGTAGGACAGGGGAGAGGCGGGGAGCTGTTTTTT. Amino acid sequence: CASSVGQGRGGELFF. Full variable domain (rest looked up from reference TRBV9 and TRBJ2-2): DSGVTQTPKHLITATGQRVTLRCSPRSGDLSVYWYQQSLDQGLQFLIQYYNGEERAKGNILERFSAQQFPDLHSELNLSSLELGDSALYFCASSVGQGRGGELFFGEGSRLTVL.